This T cell receptor (beta chain) is drawn from a study of low-dose radiotherapy and immunotherapy resistance in tumors. Background on the study: The fractionation for Cohort 1 was 0.5 Gy per fraction every 2 weeks, totaling 6.5 Gy.

Priming of first-strand cDNA relied on TRAV- and TRBV-specific primers (covering alpha and beta chains). The PCR that amplified TCRs ran for about 18 cycles, relying on a constant-region primer and a V-primer adapter. Via MiXCR, TCRdb re-called the reads, giving one row per CDR3 protein. The sample carries about 64,000 distinct CDR3 sequences, 26% recorded once. Germline assignment: CDR1 LGHDT and CDR2 YNNKEL (reference sequence). The CDR3 covers 14 residues. Trimming cost V 2 bases and J 8 bases, with 13 bases left between them. This clonotype was observed at least ten times. This sample's time point: before trial treatment.

The chain links TRBV3-1 to TRBJ1-3; D is unclear. The receptor was derived from a male donor with rectosigmoid adenocarcinoma. Sequenced here: PBMCs, sampled before treatment. The CDR3 is CASSQKPLLHTIYF. For the CDR3, the DNA is TGTGCCAGCAGCCAAAAGCCTCTTCTCCACACCATATATTTT.